The 10 T cell receptor beta chains given below trace back to one sample, sequenced in a study of T cell changes during pregnancy in multiple sclerosis (dated by TCRdb to between 2018 and 2021). The library came from the immunoSEQ multiplex PCR assay. As stored in TCRdb, this immuneACCESS dataset retains in-frame rearrangements with V and J assigned. A fraction of the clones does not appear; measured against another copy, unresolved V genes explain less than half of the discrepancy, and the remainder lacks a known reason. The sample yields some 38,000 clones; about 89% were counted once. The ten biggest clones cover roughly 0.45% of the sample. The sample consisted of CD4+ T cells from peripheral blood mononuclear cells, taken in the third trimester of pregnancy. The receptors were gathered from a female donor in good health, enrolled as a control in a pregnancy study.

V is TRBV9 and J is TRBJ2-7; D remains ambiguous. Germline loops: CDR1 SGDLS, CDR2 YYNGEE. Trimming left V 0 bases short and J 0 bases short, with 7 bases between. The CDR3 is made up of 14 amino acids. This CDR3 reads CASSVATASYEQYF. As DNA, the CDR3 is TGTGCCAGCAGCGTAGCTACAGCCTCCTACGAGCAGTACTTC.

The CDR3 bases are TGTGCCAGCTCCGACAGGGTGTCCTACGAGCAGTACTTC. Its protein product is CASSDRVSYEQYF. V usage is TRBV27 and J usage is TRBJ2-7; 7 bases are a match to TRBD1. V lost 8 bases, J lost 1 base, and 5 bases stayed unmatched. The V gene's germline CDR1 is MNHEY and CDR2 SMNVEV (reference sequence). CDR3 size: 13 residues.

The chain recombines TRBV10-3 with TRBJ2-1, with D maybe TRBD2 (5 bases). The CDR3 has 14 amino acids. Germline V gene data show CDR1 as ENHRY and CDR2 as SYGVKD. V was clipped by 6 bases and J by 6 bases, with 15 bases between them. CDR3 protein: CAIRSGREGNEQFF. CDR3 bases: TGTGCCATCAGGAGCGGAAGGGAAGGCAATGAGCAGTTCTTC.

The rearrangement joins TRBV2 to TRBJ2-1; D remains ambiguous. V shed 2 bases and J shed 6 bases, with 8 bases lying between them. Germline V gene lookup returns CDR1 SNHLY and CDR2 FYNNEI. The CDR3 is made up of 13 amino acids. Here the CDR3 reads CASSELVSNEQFF. The CDR3 bases are TGTGCCAGCAGTGAACTAGTCTCCAATGAGCAGTTCTTC. Together with reference TRBV2 and TRBJ2-1, the CDR3 gives the full variable domain: EPEVTQTPSHQVTQMGQEVILRCVPISNHLYFYWYRQILGQKVEFLVSFYNNEISEKSEIFDDQFSVERPDGSNFTLKIRSTKLEDSAMYFCASSELVSNEQFFGPGTRLTVL.

The chain has TRBV7-9 and TRBJ1-1; D is ambiguous. V was clipped by 0 bases and J by 0 bases, with 11 bases between them. The CDR3 length is 16 residues. Per germline, CDR1 SEHNR and CDR2 FQNEAQ (reference sequence). The CDR3: CASSLAGYRMNTEAFF. CDR3 nucleotide sequence: TGTGCCAGCAGCTTAGCCGGGTACCGCATGAACACTGAAGCTTTCTTT.

This chain links TRBV7-9 with TRBJ2-7, with a tentative D call TRBD1 (5 bases). The CDR3 covers 16 residues. CDR1 and CDR2 from the germline V gene are SEHNR and FQNEAQ (reference sequence). Trimming removed 9 bases from V and 2 bases from J, with 23 bases in between. CDR3 amino acids: CARLVGVLLQTYEQYF. In DNA, the CDR3 is TGTGCCAGACTCGTAGGGGTCCTGCTCCAAACCTACGAGCAGTACTTC. Together with reference TRBV7-9 and TRBJ2-7, the CDR3 gives the full variable domain: DTGVSQNPRHKITKRGQNVTFRCDPISEHNRLYWYRQTLGQGPEFLTYFQNEAQLEKSRLLSDRFSAERPKGSFSTLEIQRTEQGDSAMYLCARLVGVLLQTYEQYFGPGTRLTVT.

This chain joins TRBV5-1 and TRBJ2-7; maybe TRBD1 (6 bases). CDR1 and CDR2 from the germline V gene are SGHRS and YFSETQ. The CDR3 length is 14 residues. Trimming shortened V by 4 bases and J by 1 base, and 12 bases separated the two germline ends. The CDR3 region has the DNA TGCGCCAGCAGCACCGGGACATCATCCTACGAGCAGTACTTC. It specifies CASSTGTSSYEQYF.

The rearrangement links TRBV28 to TRBJ2-1; a weak D match, TRBD2 (6 bases). The CDR3 spans 15 residues. With 8 bases removed from V and 4 bases from J, the gap between germline ends came to 18 bases. CDR1 MDHEN and CDR2 SYDVKM come from the germline V gene. CDR3 in DNA: TGTGCCAGCGGAGGGGCTCACGGATTATACAATGAGCAGTTCTTC. Its translation is CASGGAHGLYNEQFF.

This chain connects TRBV18 to TRBJ1-1; D not resolved. Germline values: CDR1 KGHSH, CDR2 LQKENI. Between the trimmed V and J ends, which lost 5 bases and 1 base, there was a span of 8 bases. This CDR3 contains 13 residues. The CDR3 nucleotides are TGTGCCAGCTCATCCGGGTCGAACACTGAAGCTTTCTTT. This encodes CASSSGSNTEAFF.

This clone was seen once. This chain connects TRBV29-1 to TRBJ1-3, with D unresolved. Germline values: CDR1 SQVTM, CDR2 ANQGSEA. The CDR3 contains 13 residues. Trimming shortened V by 3 bases and J by 2 bases, and 8 bases separated the two germline ends. CDR3 sequence (DNA): TGCAGCGTTGAGGAGGGAGCTGGAAACACCATATATTTT. Translating it yields CSVEEGAGNTIYF.